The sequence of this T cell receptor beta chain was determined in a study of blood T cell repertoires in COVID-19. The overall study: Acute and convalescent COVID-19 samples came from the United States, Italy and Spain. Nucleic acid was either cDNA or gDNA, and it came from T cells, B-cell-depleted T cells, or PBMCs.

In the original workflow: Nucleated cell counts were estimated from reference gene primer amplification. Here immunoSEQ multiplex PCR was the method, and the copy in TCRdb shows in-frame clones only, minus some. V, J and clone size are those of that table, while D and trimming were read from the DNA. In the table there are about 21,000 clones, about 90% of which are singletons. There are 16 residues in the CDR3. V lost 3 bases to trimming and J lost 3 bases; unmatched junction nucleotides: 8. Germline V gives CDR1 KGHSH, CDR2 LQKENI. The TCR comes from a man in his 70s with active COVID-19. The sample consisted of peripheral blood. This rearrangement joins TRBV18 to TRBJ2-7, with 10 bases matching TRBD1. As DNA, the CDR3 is TGTGCCAGCTCACCGCAAGGGACAGGGGCCAGCTACGAGCAGTACTTC. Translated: CASSPQGTGASYEQYF. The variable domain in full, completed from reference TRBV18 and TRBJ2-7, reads NAGVMQNPRHLVRRRGQEARLRCSPMKGHSHVYWYRQLPEEGLKFMVYLQKENIIDESGMPKERFSAEFPKEGPSILRIQQVVRGDSAAYFCASSPQGTGASYEQYFGPGTRLTVT.